The 15 T cell receptor beta chains reported below all come from one sample, sequenced in a study of T cells after yellow fever vaccination. In TCRdb, the 5' RACE reads were re-called with MiXCR into one record per CDR3 protein. The sample yields some 80,000 distinct CDR3 sequences, approximately 12% seen once. Sequenced material: CD8+ T cells not binding an NS4B(214-222) dextramer, sorted from PBMCs, taken 20 to 25 days after the first yellow fever vaccination. The receptors shown here come from a man younger than 35 who received the YFV17D yellow fever vaccine.

This clonotype has only a few counts. The CDR3 nucleotides are TGTGCCAGCAGCTTGTGGGGGGACACTGAAGCTTTCTTT. Its protein is CASSLWGDTEAFF. V usage is TRBV5-5 and J usage is TRBJ1-1; a possible D gene is TRBD1 (5 bases). V shed 1 base and J shed 3 bases, with 7 bases lying between them. The CDR3 has 13 amino acids. CDR1 SGHKS and CDR2 YYEKEE come from the germline V gene (reference sequence).

The chain links TRBV10-3 to TRBJ2-7; D is tentatively TRBD1 or TRBD2 (5 bases each). This CDR3 has 15 amino acids. Trimming stripped 6 bases from V and 1 base from J, with 16 bases between. CDR1 and CDR2 (germline): ENHRY, SYGVKD. The CDR3 reads CAISLGTALSYEQYF. Here the CDR3 DNA reads TGTGCCATCAGCCTCGGGACCGCTTTGTCCTACGAGCAGTACTTC.

This clonotype is labeled medium-sized (0.01 to 0.1%). The J gene is TRBJ2-3, the V gene TRBV4-2, with 7 nucleotides matching TRBD2. This CDR3 is 15 amino acids long. Germline lookup yields CDR1 LGHNA and CDR2 YNFKEQ. V dropped 0 bases and J dropped 1; count of bases not matched to a gene: 1. The CDR3 DNA sequence: TGTGCCAGCAGCCAAGATCGGGGGGGCACAGATACGCAGTATTTT. Translating it yields CASSQDRGGTDTQYF.

The chain couples TRBV19 to TRBJ1-1; possible D gene TRBD1, 6 bases. The CDR3 is 13 amino acids. Germline CDR1 LNHDA, CDR2 SQIVND (reference sequence). The V end lost 5 bases, the J end lost 6 bases, and 13 bases lay between the germline ends. CDR3 in DNA: TGTGCCAGTAGTTCAGGGGTGGGCGCTGAAGCTTTCTTT. This codes for CASSSGVGAEAFF.

This clonotype was observed a handful of times. V is TRBV3-1 and J is TRBJ2-5, with TRBD2 matching 11 bases. Germline V gene lookup returns CDR1 LGHDT and CDR2 YNNKEL (reference sequence). This CDR3 has 16 residues. V shed 4 bases, J shed 0 bases, and the junction held 4 bases outside the gene matches. The CDR3 sequence: CASSRETSGDQETQYF. CDR3 DNA sequence: TGTGCCAGCAGCCGAGAGACTAGCGGGGACCAAGAGACCCAGTACTTC.

The rearrangement links TRBV5-1 to TRBJ2-7, with 8 bases aligning to TRBD2. The germline gives CDR1 SGHRS, CDR2 YFSETQ. The CDR3 is made up of 14 amino acids. V dropped 3 bases and J dropped 5; count of bases not matched to a gene: 7. The CDR3 DNA reads TGCGCCAGCAGCTCCGGACTAGCTTTCCACGAGCAGTACTTC. It encodes CASSSGLAFHEQYF. The full variable domain, completed using reference TRBV5-1 and TRBJ2-7, is KAGVTQTPRYLIKTRGQQVTLSCSPISGHRSVSWYQQTPGQGLQFLFEYFSETQRNKGNFPGRFSGRQFSNSRSEMNVSTLELGDSALYLCASSSGLAFHEQYFGPGTRLTVT.

The chain joins TRBV19 to TRBJ1-6; D possibly corresponds to TRBD1 (5 bases). The CDR3 sequence is 15 residues long. V lost 6 bases and J lost 2, with 11 bases in between. Germline lookup yields CDR1 LNHDA and CDR2 SQIVND (reference sequence). This chain's CDR3 is CASSGTATYNSPLHF. Here the CDR3 DNA reads TGTGCCAGTAGCGGGACGGCCACCTATAATTCACCCCTCCACTTT.

This clonotype was observed a handful of times. The rearrangement uses TRBV20-1 and TRBJ2-3, with a weak D call TRBD1 (6 bases). Trimming cost V 5 bases and J 6 bases, with 18 bases left between them. This CDR3 has 14 residues. Germline V gives CDR1 DFQATT, CDR2 SNEGSKA (reference sequence). CDR3 sequence (DNA): TGCAGTGCTCGGCACGACAGGTCTGAGGATACGCAGTATTTT. As protein: CSARHDRSEDTQYF.

The chain is built from TRBV10-3 and TRBJ2-1; 7 bases fit TRBD2. The CDR3 loop spans 15 amino acids. Germline CDR1 and CDR2: ENHRY and SYGVKD. The V gene end was trimmed by 10 bases and the J gene end by 8 bases; junction bases not matched to a gene: 17. For the CDR3, the DNA is TGTGCCACCTCCGAGGACGGACTAGTACGCGATGAGCAGTTCTTC. Residues: CATSEDGLVRDEQFF.

This clonotype was recorded a few times. The gene calls are TRBV13 and TRBJ2-3; D is unresolved. In germline, CDR1 is PRHDT, CDR2 FYEKMQ (reference sequence). CDR3 length: 13 residues. V was trimmed by 7 bases and J by 6 bases, leaving 14 bases between them. The CDR3, as DNA: TGTGCCAGCACCCTAGGCGCTCCTGATACGCAGTATTTT. Residues: CASTLGAPDTQYF.

The gene calls are TRBV5-1 and TRBJ2-7; possibly TRBD1 for D (7 bases). The germline gives CDR1 SGHRS, CDR2 YFSETQ. This CDR3 is built from 15 residues. Trimming took 2 bases from V and 4 from J, leaving 16 bases between them. The CDR3 coding sequence is TGCGCCAGCAGCTTTTCGGCAGGGGGAGGATACGAGCAGTACTTC. Residues: CASSFSAGGGYEQYF. The variable domain in full, with the rest retrieved from reference TRBV5-1 and TRBJ2-7, is KAGVTQTPRYLIKTRGQQVTLSCSPISGHRSVSWYQQTPGQGLQFLFEYFSETQRNKGNFPGRFSGRQFSNSRSEMNVSTLELGDSALYLCASSFSAGGGYEQYFGPGTRLTVT.

The V and J genes are TRBV27 and TRBJ2-3, with D unresolved. V dropped 6 bases and J dropped 4 bases, with 11 bases sitting between them. The CDR3 is made up of 13 amino acids. CDR1 is MNHEY, CDR2 SMNVEV, per germline (reference sequence). This CDR3 is CASRARSPDTQYF. The CDR3 DNA is TGTGCCAGCAGAGCCAGGTCCCCAGATACGCAGTATTTT.

This clonotype was observed a few times. This chain connects TRBV5-1 to TRBJ1-1, with D perhaps matching TRBD1 (6 bases). V shed 2 bases and J shed 4 bases, with 18 bases lying between them. Germline-derived CDR1 and CDR2 are SGHRS and YFSETQ. The CDR3 contains 16 residues. The CDR3 sequence: CASSFTGLGGPTEAFF. In DNA, the CDR3 is TGCGCCAGCAGCTTCACAGGGCTAGGTGGTCCCACTGAAGCTTTCTTT.

This clonotype appeared a few times. The junction and the germline gene differ at one end; a read error may be behind it. V and J are TRBV6-2 or TRBV6-3 and TRBJ2-3; possibly TRBD1 for D (6 bases). Germline values: CDR1 MNHEY, CDR2 SVGEGT. The CDR3 extends over 12 amino acids. The CDR3 nucleotides are TGTGCCAGCAGCCTGGGGGCAGAGACGCAGTATTTT. As protein: CASSLGAETQYF.

Regarding this clonotype: The junction differs from germline at one of its ends, possibly a read error. The chain is built from TRBV7-9 and TRBJ1-1; TRBD1 might be the D (5 bases). Germline assignment: CDR1 SEHNR and CDR2 FQNEAQ (reference sequence). The CDR3 is 15 residues long. The CDR3 protein is CASSIAGRGNTEAFF. In DNA form, the CDR3 reads TGTGCCAGCAGCATAGCAGGGCGCGGGAACACTGAAGCTTTCTTT.